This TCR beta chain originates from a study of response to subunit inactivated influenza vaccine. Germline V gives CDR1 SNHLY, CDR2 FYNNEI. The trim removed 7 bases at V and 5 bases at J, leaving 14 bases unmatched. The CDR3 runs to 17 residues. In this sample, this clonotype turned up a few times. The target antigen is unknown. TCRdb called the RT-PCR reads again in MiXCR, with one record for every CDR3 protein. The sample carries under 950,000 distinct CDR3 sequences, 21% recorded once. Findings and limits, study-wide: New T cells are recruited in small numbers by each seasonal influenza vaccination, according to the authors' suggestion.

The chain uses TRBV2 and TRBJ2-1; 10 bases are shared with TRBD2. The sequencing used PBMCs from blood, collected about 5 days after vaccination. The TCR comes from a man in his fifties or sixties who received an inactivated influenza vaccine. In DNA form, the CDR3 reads TGTGCCAGCACCCAACCATTAGGGCTAGCGGGAGACAATGAGCAGTTCTTC. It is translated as CASTQPLGLAGDNEQFF.